This passage covers 17 T cell receptor beta chains from one sample sequenced in a study of cytomegalovirus exposure and HLA in healthy donors. The PCR employed 60 Vbeta primers together with 13 Jbeta primers. Some clones are missing from TCRdb's copy, which holds only in-frame ones; the method was immunoSEQ multiplex PCR. The data hold fewer than 120,000 clones, with 75% to 80% observed a single time. Specimen: PBMCs. The receptors were gathered from a woman aged 25 to 39 in good health and CMV-seronegative.

The rearrangement joins TRBV18 to TRBJ2-7; perhaps TRBD2 as D (6 bases). V was cut by 6 bases and J by 1 base, with 13 bases left in between. Germline CDR1 KGHSH, CDR2 LQKENI. CDR3 length: 14 amino acids. The CDR3 coding sequence is TGTGCCAGCTCCCTATCGGCGGGATCCTACGAGCAGTACTTC. Translating it yields CASSLSAGSYEQYF.

This clone is a singleton in its sample. The J gene is TRBJ2-2, the V gene TRBV29-1; TRBD1 aligns across 7 bases. The V and J ends lost 7 bases and 6 bases, in that order; junction bases with no gene match: 8. CDR1 and CDR2 from the germline V gene are SQVTM and ANQGSEA. The CDR3 consists of 13 residues. CDR3 DNA: TGCAGCGCGGCGGGTCAGGGGGCCGGGGAGCTGTTTTTT. Encoded protein: CSAAGQGAGELFF.

This chain uses TRBV7-9 with TRBJ2-2; tentative D call: TRBD2 (6 bases). Germline assignment: CDR1 SEHNR and CDR2 FQNEAQ (reference sequence). V was trimmed by 3 bases and J by 8 bases, leaving 16 bases between them. This CDR3 contains 15 residues. The CDR3 reads CASSFATSSSGELFF. DNA of the CDR3: TGTGCCAGCAGCTTTGCAACTAGCTCGTCGGGGGAGCTGTTTTTT.

The chain couples TRBV4-3 to TRBJ1-1; the match to TRBD1 covers 7 bases. J gave up 1 base and V 4 bases, and 6 bases lay outside the gene matches. The CDR3 sequence is 15 residues long. Germline CDR1 and CDR2: LGHNA and YSLEER. In nucleotides, the CDR3 is TGCGCCAGCAGCCCCACGACAGGGTGGAACACTGAAGCTTTCTTT. Protein sequence: CASSPTTGWNTEAFF.

This clone is a singleton in its sample. This chain joins TRBV6-6 and TRBJ1-5; 11 bases match TRBD1. The germline V gene has CDR1 MNHNY and CDR2 SVGAGI (reference sequence). The CDR3 length is 16 residues. The V and J ends lost 5 bases and 0 bases, in that order; junction bases with no gene match: 3. CDR3 DNA: TGTGCCAGCAGTGGGACAGGGGGGACTAGCAATCAGCCCCAGCATTTT. Amino acids: CASSGTGGTSNQPQHF.

The chain links TRBV6-5 to TRBJ1-6; D is possibly TRBD1 (5 bases). CDR3 size: 15 residues. Germline V gene sequence: CDR1 MNHEY, CDR2 SVGAGI. V gave up 0 bases and J gave up 9 bases, with 12 bases separating them. CDR3 region: CASSYSGGERSPLHF. CDR3 nucleotides: TGTGCCAGCAGTTACTCCGGAGGGGAGCGTTCACCCCTCCACTTT.

The V gene is TRBV7-9, the J gene TRBJ1-4; maybe TRBD1 (6 bases). CDR3 length: 14 residues. Germline-derived CDR1 and CDR2 are SEHNR and FQNEAQ (reference sequence). Trimming took 5 bases from V and 5 from J, leaving 12 bases between them. CDR3 sequence (DNA): TGTGCCAGCAGCCACACGGACAGCAATGAAAAACTGTTTTTT. This sequence encodes CASSHTDSNEKLFF.

The chain couples TRBV19 to TRBJ2-7, with 8 bases that match TRBD1. Per the germline V gene, CDR1 is LNHDA and CDR2 is SQIVND (reference sequence). V dropped 3 bases and J dropped 6; count of bases not matched to a gene: 1. CDR3 length: 12 residues. CDR3 amino acids: CASSMTGAEQYF. For the CDR3, the DNA is TGTGCCAGTAGTATGACAGGGGCCGAGCAGTACTTC.

V and J are TRBV6-6 and TRBJ2-7; tentatively, D is TRBD2 (5 bases). There are 14 residues in the CDR3. Trimming cost V 6 bases and J 2 bases, with 14 bases left between them. Germline lookup yields CDR1 MNHNY and CDR2 SVGAGI (reference sequence). CDR3 coding DNA: TGTGCCAGCAGCCGTACGGACGGGACCTACGAGCAGTACTTC. It codes for CASSRTDGTYEQYF.

The chain links TRBV7-2 to TRBJ2-5, with D perhaps matching TRBD1 (5 bases). V lost 5 bases to trimming and J lost 6 bases, with 13 bases between them. This CDR3 contains 13 residues. Germline loops: CDR1 SGHTA, CDR2 FQGNSA. CDR3 DNA: TGTGCCAGCAGCCAAACCGACAGCCAGACCCAGTACTTC. Translated, it gives CASSQTDSQTQYF.

V usage is TRBV9 and J usage is TRBJ2-7; 8 positions agree with TRBD1. The CDR3 contains 13 residues. J gave up 6 bases and V 0 bases, and 2 bases lay outside the gene matches. The germline gives CDR1 SGDLS, CDR2 YYNGEE. The CDR3 protein is CASSVVQGGEQYF. The CDR3 DNA is TGTGCCAGCAGCGTAGTACAGGGGGGCGAGCAGTACTTC.

This CDR3 reads CASSFARGSNQPQHF. In DNA, the CDR3 is TGCGCCAGCAGCTTCGCCAGGGGAAGCAATCAGCCCCAGCATTTT. The J gene is TRBJ1-5, the V gene TRBV5-1; D perhaps matches TRBD1 (6 bases). The germline V gene has CDR1 SGHRS and CDR2 YFSETQ. The CDR3 is 15 amino acids. The V gene lost 2 bases and the J gene lost 1 base, with 10 bases spanning the gap.

V usage is TRBV7-9 and J usage is TRBJ2-7; a possible D gene is TRBD1 (5 bases). Germline-derived CDR1 and CDR2 are SEHNR and FQNEAQ (reference sequence). The CDR3 is made up of 14 amino acids. Trimming took 0 bases from V and 5 from J, leaving 11 bases between them. The chain's CDR3 is CASSLAAGNHEQYF. The CDR3 nucleotides are TGTGCCAGCAGCTTAGCCGCAGGGAACCACGAGCAGTACTTC.

The CDR3 DNA reads as TGTGCCAGCAGCCCGTCAGGCAGGGTCAATCAGCCCCAGCATTTT. Residues: CASSPSGRVNQPQHF. V and J are TRBV7-9 and TRBJ1-5, with D possibly matching TRBD1 (5 bases). The CDR3 runs 15 residues. Germline V lookup: CDR1 SEHNR, CDR2 FQNEAQ (reference sequence). V was trimmed by 5 bases and J by 3 bases, leaving 14 bases between them.

The chain links TRBV6-1 to TRBJ1-2; TRBD1 aligns across 8 bases. J lost 6 bases, V lost 7 bases, and 1 base had no gene match. CDR1 and CDR2 (germline): MNHNS, SASEGT. CDR3 length: 11 residues. Here the CDR3 reads CASTGGNGYTF. CDR3 DNA: TGTGCCAGCACAGGGGGCAATGGCTACACCTTC.

This clone was seen a handful of times. This chain links TRBV7-9 with TRBJ2-3; possibly TRBD2 for D (6 bases). Germline V gives CDR1 SEHNR, CDR2 FQNEAQ (reference sequence). Trimming stripped 5 bases from V and 2 bases from J, with 17 bases between. There are 16 residues in the CDR3. CDR3 coding DNA: TGTGCCAGCAGCCGGAATAGCGGAGGGGCCACAGATACGCAGTATTTT. It is translated as CASSRNSGGATDTQYF.

The rearrangement uses TRBV7-9 and TRBJ1-1; possibly TRBD1 for D (5 bases). The CDR3 contains 14 residues. V was trimmed by 1 base and J by 1 base, leaving 7 bases between them. CDR1 and CDR2 from the germline V gene are SEHNR and FQNEAQ (reference sequence). In DNA form, the CDR3 reads TGTGCCAGCAGCTTAGGTGACAGGAACACTGAAGCTTTCTTT. Protein product: CASSLGDRNTEAFF.